What follows is one T cell receptor (beta chain) and its context. The authors ran a second PCR of roughly 6 to 11 cycles using a sample-barcoded 5' primer and a J-beta primer mix. MiXCR, run by TCRdb on the 5' RACE reads, gives a single entry per CDR3 protein. The sample has 920,000 or so distinct CDR3 sequences, 45% seen once. This sample stems from a study of blood T cells in healthy people across ages. The TCR sequence derives from a woman in her sixties in good health. Sequenced material: blood.

CDR3 coding DNA: TGCAGTGCTAGAGCCCTGACTAGCCGAGATACGCAGTATTTT. Amino acids: CSARALTSRDTQYF. The chain uses TRBV20-1 and TRBJ2-3, with 7 bases matching TRBD2. The CDR3 is made up of 14 amino acids. The germline V gene has CDR1 DFQATT and CDR2 SNEGSKA (reference sequence). The V and J ends lost 1 base and 5 bases, in that order; junction bases with no gene match: 6.